The source of this TCR beta chain is a study of regulatory T cells in long-lasting Graves disease. The time point here: newly diagnosed GD, antithyroid drugs for less than 3 months. From RNA extracted from PBMCs, the TCR library was made. Arm-PCR of CDR3 regions with iRepertoire HTBI primers generated TCR beta libraries. TCRdb re-analysed the multiplex PCR reads in MiXCR, keeping a single row per CDR3 protein. Found here are 680,000 or so distinct CDR3 sequences, roughly 15% of them singletons; the top ten hold 15% to 20%. This clonotype came up many times. V was cut by 5 bases and J by 7 bases, with 15 bases left in between. The CDR3 covers 12 residues. Germline loops: CDR1 SQVTM, CDR2 ANQGSEA. These data were also reused for a study on T cells in Graves' hyperthyroidism and ophthalmopathy.

The chain is built from TRBV29-1 and TRBJ2-7; D gene ambiguous. Sequencing was performed on peripheral blood mononuclear cells (PBMCs), taken at new diagnosis, from a patient treated with antithyroid drugs. The receptor comes from a woman between 25 and 40 years old with Graves disease. CDR3 protein: CSVRIGSWEQYF. The CDR3 DNA is TGCAGCGTTAGGATAGGGTCGTGGGAGCAGTACTTC.